This TCR beta chain was retrieved from a study of vaccination effects on CD4 cells after COVID-19. Study-level information: It was a median of 72 days after the second dose that post-vaccine samples were obtained.

Regarding this clone: As yet, its antigen is unknown.

After expansion with viral peptide pools in the ViraFEST assay, antigen-specific CD4+ T cells were sequenced. Having been cultured for approximately ten days, the cells underwent CD4+ T cell isolation. Participants got two doses of BNT162b2 or mRNA-1273 vaccine. The repertoire was sequenced with immunoSEQ multiplex PCR; TCRdb's copy has only in-frame clones and lacks some. Of some 15,000 clones listed, approximately 70% are singletons. Looked up from germline, CDR1 is LGHDT and CDR2 is YNNKEL (reference sequence). The ends were cut back, 4 bases at V and 3 bases at J, with 9 bases in the middle. CDR3 length equals 13 residues.

The clonotype was recovered from a human donor who received a COVID-19 vaccine. The sequencing here drew on CD4+ T cells from PBMCs cultured with SARS-CoV-2 spike peptides, taken after COVID-19 vaccination. The chain links TRBV3-1 (or the pseudogene TRBV3-2) to TRBJ1-1, with D possibly TRBD1 on 6 matching bases. In DNA, the CDR3 is TGTGCCAGCAGCCGGGGGGGCTACACTGAAGCTTTCTTT. Translation gives CASSRGGYTEAFF.